The text below deals with one T cell receptor (beta chain). The antigen it binds to is not known. No much larger clonotype is one base removed from it; base qualities were not supplied. Patients with autoimmune disease history or receiving systemic immunosuppression were excluded from the trial. Peripheral blood for TCR sequencing was drawn from every dose cohort at baseline, at cycle 4 day 1 and at cycle 7 day 1. The samples were drawn from a first-in-human, open-label, multicenter phase I dose-escalation trial of ivuxolimab. The trial enrolled adults with locally advanced or metastatic head and neck squamous cell, hepatocellular, melanoma or renal cell carcinoma. CD4+ and CD8+ T cells were sorted separately from peripheral blood before TCR sequencing. This entry is derived from a study of OX40 agonist ivuxolimab in advanced cancers. A note on the overall study: Ivuxolimab, which targeted the costimulatory receptor OX40 (CD134), was an agonistic, fully human IgG2 monoclonal antibody. Partial responses occurred in three dose-escalation patients, of whom one had hepatocellular carcinoma and two had cutaneous melanoma. The paper describes the monotherapy dose-escalation part (N of about 54 patients) of the phase I trial of ivuxolimab. Peripheral TCRbeta sequencing was intended to test whether TCR sequence diversity was altered and clonal T-cell expansion was caused by ivuxolimab. Intravenous ivuxolimab was administered to patients every 2 weeks at six dose levels: 0.01, 0.1, 0.3, 1.5, 3 and 10 mg/kg. Of the roughly 52 dose-escalation patients, hepatocellular carcinoma was present in approximately 20, melanoma in roughly 15, renal cell carcinoma in 9 and head and neck cancer in 9. Prior anti-PD-1, anti-PD-L1 or anti-CTLA-4 therapy was permitted, and 30% to 50% of dose-escalation patients had received checkpoint inhibitors. A male proportion of under 85% and a mean age of 60 years, ranging from 23 to 79, were recorded for the dose-escalation cohort. Study-wide conclusions, independent of this receptor: Low levels of normalized T-cell clonal expansion were also shown by some nonresponding patients. The antigen specificity of the peripheral T cells that underwent clonal expansion was not determined. On average, CD8+ T cells showed more expanded clones than CD4+ T cells after ivuxolimab. In the 0.1-3.0 mg/kg groups, partial responders had among the lowest normalized peripheral clonal expansion, particularly in CD8+ T cells. At doses from 0.1 to 3.0 mg/kg, clonal expansion was seen in both CD4+ and CD8+ blood T cells between baseline and week 6.

Genomic DNA was extracted from sorted cells for sequencing of the TCRbeta CDR3 region. TCRbeta CDR3 regions were sequenced using the immunoSEQ Assay. TCRdb retrieved this table from immuneACCESS and kept in-frame rearrangements only. Not all clones are present; in checked studies, unresolved V genes account for under half, and no reason is known for the remainder. The sample profile shows about 93,000 clones; under 95% of them were found once. Approximately 2.4% of the sample belongs to the ten largest clones. This specimen consisted of CD4+ or CD8+ T cells sorted from blood, obtained in a trial of the OX40 agonist ivuxolimab. The sequence came from an adult with an advanced solid tumor such as melanoma, head and neck, liver or kidney cancer.

The CDR3 region has the sequence CASSPRGSSTDTQYF. The DNA sequence is given as TGCGCCAGCAGCCCCCGTGGGTCTAGCACAGATACGCAGTATTTT. The receptor chain draws on TRBV4-1 and TRBJ2-3, with the identity of the D gene unclear. V is pared back by 4 bases and J by 0 bases, with 11 bases lying between the germline termini. The CDR3 measures 15 amino acids from cysteine to phenylalanine. The CDR3 DNA has 45 bases and is translated from base 1. The germline V gene yields MGHRA for CDR1 and YSYEKL for CDR2.